This T cell receptor (beta chain) was recorded in a study of identical twins. In germline, CDR1 is ENHRY, CDR2 SYGVKD. V was clipped by 6 bases and J by 0 bases, with 10 bases between them. The CDR3 contains 14 residues. About this clonotype: Its antigen remains unknown.

TCRdb reprocessed the 5' RACE reads with MiXCR, giving one entry per CDR3 protein. The sample consists of approximately 220,000 distinct CDR3 sequences, less than 10% of them appearing once. General observations from the study: When twins shared out-of-frame alpha sequences, those sequences had excess low generation probability.

Sequenced: memory (CD45RO+) T cells sorted from blood. The receptor's source is a woman younger than 35 in good health. The chain combines TRBV10-3 with TRBJ2-3; D is possibly TRBD1 (6 bases). The CDR3 loop reads CAIREGQSTDTQYF. The CDR3 DNA sequence: TGTGCCATCAGAGAGGGACAAAGCACAGATACGCAGTATTTT.